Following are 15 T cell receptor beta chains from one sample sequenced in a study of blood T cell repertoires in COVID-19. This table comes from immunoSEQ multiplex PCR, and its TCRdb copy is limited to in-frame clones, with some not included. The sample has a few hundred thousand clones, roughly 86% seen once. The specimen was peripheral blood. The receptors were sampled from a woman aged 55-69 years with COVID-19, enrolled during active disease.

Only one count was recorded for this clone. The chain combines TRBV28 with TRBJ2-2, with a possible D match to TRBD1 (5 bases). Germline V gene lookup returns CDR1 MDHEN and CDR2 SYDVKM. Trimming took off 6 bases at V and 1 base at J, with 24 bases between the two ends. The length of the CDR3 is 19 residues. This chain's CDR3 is CASSQAFGRTWENTGELFF. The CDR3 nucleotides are TGTGCCAGCAGCCAAGCCTTCGGACGGACATGGGAGAACACCGGGGAGCTGTTTTTT.

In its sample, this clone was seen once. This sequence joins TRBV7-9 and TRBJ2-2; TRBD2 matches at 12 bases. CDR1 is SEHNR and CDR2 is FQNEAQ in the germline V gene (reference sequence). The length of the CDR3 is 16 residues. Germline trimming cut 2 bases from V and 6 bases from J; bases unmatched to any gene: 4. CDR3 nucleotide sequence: TGTGCCAGCAGCTTAACTCTAGCGGGAGGGCCCGGGGAGCTGTTTTTT. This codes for CASSLTLAGGPGELFF.

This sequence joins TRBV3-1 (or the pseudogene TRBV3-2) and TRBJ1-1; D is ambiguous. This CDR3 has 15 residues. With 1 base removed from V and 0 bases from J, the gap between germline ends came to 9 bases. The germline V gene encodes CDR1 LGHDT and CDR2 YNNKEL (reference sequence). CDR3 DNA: TGTGCCAGCAGCCAAGTCTCGGTCCTGAACACTGAAGCTTTCTTT. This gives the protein CASSQVSVLNTEAFF.

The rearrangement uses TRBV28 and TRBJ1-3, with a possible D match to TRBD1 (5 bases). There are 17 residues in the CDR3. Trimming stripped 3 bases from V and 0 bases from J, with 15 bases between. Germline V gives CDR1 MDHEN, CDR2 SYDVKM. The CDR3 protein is CASSLGQGLLSGNTIYF. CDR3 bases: TGTGCCAGCAGTTTGGGGCAGGGTCTTCTCTCTGGAAACACCATATATTTT.

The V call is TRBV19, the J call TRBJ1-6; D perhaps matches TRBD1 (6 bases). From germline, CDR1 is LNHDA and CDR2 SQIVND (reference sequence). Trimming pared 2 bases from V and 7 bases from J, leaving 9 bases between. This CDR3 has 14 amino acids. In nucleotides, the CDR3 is TGTGCCAGTAGTATAACAGGGACGAATTCACCCCTCCACTTT. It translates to CASSITGTNSPLHF.

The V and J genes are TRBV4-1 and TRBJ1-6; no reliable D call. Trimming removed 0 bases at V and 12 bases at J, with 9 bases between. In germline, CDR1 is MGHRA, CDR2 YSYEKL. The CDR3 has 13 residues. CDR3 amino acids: CASSQDSSLPLHF. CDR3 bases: TGCGCCAGCAGCCAAGATTCGAGCCTACCCCTCCACTTT.

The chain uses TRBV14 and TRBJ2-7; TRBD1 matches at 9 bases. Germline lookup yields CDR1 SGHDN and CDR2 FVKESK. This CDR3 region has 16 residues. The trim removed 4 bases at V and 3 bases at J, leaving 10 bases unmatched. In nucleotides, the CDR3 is TGTGCCAGCAGCCTTAGACAGGGGGGGACCTTCTACGAGCAGTACTTC. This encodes CASSLRQGGTFYEQYF.

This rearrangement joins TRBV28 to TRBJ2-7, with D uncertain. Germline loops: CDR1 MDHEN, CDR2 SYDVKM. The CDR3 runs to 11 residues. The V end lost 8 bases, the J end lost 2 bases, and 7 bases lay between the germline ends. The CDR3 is CASARAYEQYF. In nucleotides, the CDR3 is TGTGCCAGCGCCCGGGCCTACGAGCAGTACTTC.

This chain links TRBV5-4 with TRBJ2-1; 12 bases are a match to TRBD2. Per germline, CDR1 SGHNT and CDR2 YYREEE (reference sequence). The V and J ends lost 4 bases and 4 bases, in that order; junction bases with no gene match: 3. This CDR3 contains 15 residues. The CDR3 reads CASSRTSGEYNEQFF. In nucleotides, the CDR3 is TGTGCCAGCAGCCGGACTAGCGGGGAATACAATGAGCAGTTCTTC.

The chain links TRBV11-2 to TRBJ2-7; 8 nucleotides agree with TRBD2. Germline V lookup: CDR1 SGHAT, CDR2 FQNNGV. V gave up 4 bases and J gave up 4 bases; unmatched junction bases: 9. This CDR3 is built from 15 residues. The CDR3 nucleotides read TGTGCCAGCAGCTCCCCCGGGAGGGCAGGGTACGAGCAGTACTTC. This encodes CASSSPGRAGYEQYF.

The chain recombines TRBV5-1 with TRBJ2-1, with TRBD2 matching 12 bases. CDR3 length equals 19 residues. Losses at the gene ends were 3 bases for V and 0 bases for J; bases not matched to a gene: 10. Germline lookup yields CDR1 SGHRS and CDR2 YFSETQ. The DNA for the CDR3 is TGCGCCAGCAGCTCCTGGACTAGCGGGAATGTACACTCCTACAATGAGCAGTTCTTC. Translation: CASSSWTSGNVHSYNEQFF.

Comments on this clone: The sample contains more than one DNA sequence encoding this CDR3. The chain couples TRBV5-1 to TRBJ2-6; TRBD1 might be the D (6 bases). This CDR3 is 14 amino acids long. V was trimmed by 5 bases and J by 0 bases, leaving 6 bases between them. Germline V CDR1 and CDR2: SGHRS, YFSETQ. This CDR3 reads CASRQGSGANVLTF. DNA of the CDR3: TGCGCCAGCAGACAGGGCTCTGGGGCCAACGTCCTGACTTTC.

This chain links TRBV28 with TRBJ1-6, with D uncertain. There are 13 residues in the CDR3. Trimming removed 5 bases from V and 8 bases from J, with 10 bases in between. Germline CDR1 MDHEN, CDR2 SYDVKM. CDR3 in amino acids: CASSPRLDSPLHF. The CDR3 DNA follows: TGTGCCAGCAGTCCCCGGTTGGATTCACCCCTCCACTTT.

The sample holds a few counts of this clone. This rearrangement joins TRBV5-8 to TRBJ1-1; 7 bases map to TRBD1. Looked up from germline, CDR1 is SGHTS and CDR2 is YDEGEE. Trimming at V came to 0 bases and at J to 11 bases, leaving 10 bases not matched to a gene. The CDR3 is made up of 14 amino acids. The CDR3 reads CASSLAGGPPTAFF. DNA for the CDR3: TGTGCCAGCAGCTTGGCAGGGGGTCCCCCTACGGCTTTCTTT.

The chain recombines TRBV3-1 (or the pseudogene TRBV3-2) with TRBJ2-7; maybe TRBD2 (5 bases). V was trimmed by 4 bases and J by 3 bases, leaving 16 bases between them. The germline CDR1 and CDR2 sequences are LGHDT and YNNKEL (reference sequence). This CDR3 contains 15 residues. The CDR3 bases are TGTGCCAGCAGCCGGCCCTCCGGGAACAACTACGAGCAGTACTTC. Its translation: CASSRPSGNNYEQYF.